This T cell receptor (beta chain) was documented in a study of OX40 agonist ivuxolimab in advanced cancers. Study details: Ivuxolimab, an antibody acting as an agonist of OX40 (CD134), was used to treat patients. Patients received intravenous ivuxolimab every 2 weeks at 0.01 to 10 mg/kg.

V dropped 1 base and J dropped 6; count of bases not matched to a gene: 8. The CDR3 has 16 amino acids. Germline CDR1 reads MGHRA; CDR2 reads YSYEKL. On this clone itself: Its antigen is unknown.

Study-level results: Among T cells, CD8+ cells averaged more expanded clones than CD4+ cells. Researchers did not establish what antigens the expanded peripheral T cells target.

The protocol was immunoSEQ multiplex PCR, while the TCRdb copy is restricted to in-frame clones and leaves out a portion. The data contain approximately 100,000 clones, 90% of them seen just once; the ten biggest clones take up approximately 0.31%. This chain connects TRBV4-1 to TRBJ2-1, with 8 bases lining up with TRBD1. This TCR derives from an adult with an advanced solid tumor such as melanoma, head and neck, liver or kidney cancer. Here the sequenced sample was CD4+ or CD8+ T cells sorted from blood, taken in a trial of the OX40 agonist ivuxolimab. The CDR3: CASSQAGTGEFNEQFF. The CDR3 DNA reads TGCGCCAGCAGCCAAGCGGGGACAGGAGAGTTCAATGAGCAGTTCTTC.